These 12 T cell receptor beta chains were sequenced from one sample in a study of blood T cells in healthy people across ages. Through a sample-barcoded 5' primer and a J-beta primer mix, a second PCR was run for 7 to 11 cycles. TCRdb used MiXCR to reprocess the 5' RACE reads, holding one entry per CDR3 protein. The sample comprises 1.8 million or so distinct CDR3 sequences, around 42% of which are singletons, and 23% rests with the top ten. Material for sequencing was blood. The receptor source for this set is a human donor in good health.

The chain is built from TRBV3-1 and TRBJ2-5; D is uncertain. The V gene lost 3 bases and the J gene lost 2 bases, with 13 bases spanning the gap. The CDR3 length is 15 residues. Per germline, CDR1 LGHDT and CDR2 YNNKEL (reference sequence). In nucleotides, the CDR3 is TGTGCCAGCAGCCAGCAAACAACTACTCAAGAGACCCAGTACTTC. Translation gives CASSQQTTTQETQYF.

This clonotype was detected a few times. CDR3 nucleotides: TGTGCCAGCTCCACCACTGGGTCCGGGGCCAACGTCCTGACTTTC. This translates into CASSTTGSGANVLTF. The rearrangement joins TRBV18 to TRBJ2-6; D is undetermined. CDR1 KGHSH and CDR2 LQKENI come from the germline V gene. This CDR3 is built from 15 residues. V dropped 6 bases and J dropped 4 bases, with 13 bases sitting between them.

The DNA for the CDR3 is TGTGCCAGCAGCCGTGGCAGGGGTATGGAGACCCAGTACTTC. Translating gives CASSRGRGMETQYF. The genes are TRBV11-1 and TRBJ2-5, with D possibly being TRBD1 (6 bases). The CDR3 is 14 amino acids. The ends were cut back, 5 bases at V and 5 bases at J, with 15 bases in the middle. CDR1 and CDR2 from the germline V gene are SGHAT and FQDESV (reference sequence).

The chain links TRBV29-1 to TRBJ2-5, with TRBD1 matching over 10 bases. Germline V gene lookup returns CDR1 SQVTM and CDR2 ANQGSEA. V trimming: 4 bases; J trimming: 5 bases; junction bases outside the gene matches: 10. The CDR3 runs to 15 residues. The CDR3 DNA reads TGCAGCGTTGTCTCAAGGGCGGGACAGGGGGAGACCCAGTACTTC. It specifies CSVVSRAGQGETQYF.

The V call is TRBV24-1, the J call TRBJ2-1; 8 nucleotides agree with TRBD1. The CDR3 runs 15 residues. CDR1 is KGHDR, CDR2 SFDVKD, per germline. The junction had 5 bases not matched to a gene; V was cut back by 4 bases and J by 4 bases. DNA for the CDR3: TGTGCCACCAGTGACCTGACAGGGGCTTACAATGAGCAGTTCTTC. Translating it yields CATSDLTGAYNEQFF.

Here the CDR3 DNA reads TGCAGTGCTCATCAGGGCTTACCCCCTTATGAGCAGTACTTC. Protein: CSAHQGLPPYEQYF. This sequence joins TRBV20-1 and TRBJ2-5, with D perhaps TRBD1 (5 bases). CDR1 and CDR2 from the germline V gene are DFQATT and SNEGSKA (reference sequence). Trimming removed 5 bases at V and 11 bases at J, with 24 bases between. The CDR3 totals 14 residues.

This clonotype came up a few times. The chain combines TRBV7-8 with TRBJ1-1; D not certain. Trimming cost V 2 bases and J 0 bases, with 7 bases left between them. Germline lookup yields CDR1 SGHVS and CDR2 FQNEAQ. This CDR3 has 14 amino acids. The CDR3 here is CASSLLVVNTEAFF. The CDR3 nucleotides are TGTGCCAGCAGCTTATTGGTCGTGAACACTGAAGCTTTCTTT.

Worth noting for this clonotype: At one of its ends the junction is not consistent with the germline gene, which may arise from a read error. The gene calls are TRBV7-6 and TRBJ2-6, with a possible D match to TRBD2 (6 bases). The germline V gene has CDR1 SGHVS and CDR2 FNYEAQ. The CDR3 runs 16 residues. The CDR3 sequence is CASSRGSPSGANVLAF. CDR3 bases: TGTGCCAGCAGCCGGGGGAGTCCCTCTGGGGCCAACGTCCTGGCTTTC.

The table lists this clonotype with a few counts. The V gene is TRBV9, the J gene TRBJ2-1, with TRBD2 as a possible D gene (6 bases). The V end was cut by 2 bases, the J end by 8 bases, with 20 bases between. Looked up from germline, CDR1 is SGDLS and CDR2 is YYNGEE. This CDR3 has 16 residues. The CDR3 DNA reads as TGTGCCAGCAGCGTGTCGGGAGAGGGTAAAAAAGATGAGCAGTTCTTC. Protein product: CASSVSGEGKKDEQFF. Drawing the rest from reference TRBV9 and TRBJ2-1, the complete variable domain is DSGVTQTPKHLITATGQRVTLRCSPRSGDLSVYWYQQSLDQGLQFLIQYYNGEERAKGNILERFSAQQFPDLHSELNLSSLELGDSALYFCASSVSGEGKKDEQFFGPGTRLTVL.

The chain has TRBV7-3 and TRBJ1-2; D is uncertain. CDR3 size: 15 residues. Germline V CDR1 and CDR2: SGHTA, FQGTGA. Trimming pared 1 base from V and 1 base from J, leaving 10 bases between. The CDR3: CASSLSPGVNYGYTF. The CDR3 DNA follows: TGTGCCAGCAGCTTAAGCCCTGGGGTTAACTATGGCTACACCTTC.

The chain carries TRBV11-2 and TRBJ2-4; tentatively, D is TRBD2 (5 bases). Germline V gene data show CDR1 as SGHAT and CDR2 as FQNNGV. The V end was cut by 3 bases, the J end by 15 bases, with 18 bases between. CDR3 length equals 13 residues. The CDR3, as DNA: TGTGCCAGCAGCTTTTGGGATGAGGGCGAGTGGTACTTC. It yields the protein CASSFWDEGEWYF.

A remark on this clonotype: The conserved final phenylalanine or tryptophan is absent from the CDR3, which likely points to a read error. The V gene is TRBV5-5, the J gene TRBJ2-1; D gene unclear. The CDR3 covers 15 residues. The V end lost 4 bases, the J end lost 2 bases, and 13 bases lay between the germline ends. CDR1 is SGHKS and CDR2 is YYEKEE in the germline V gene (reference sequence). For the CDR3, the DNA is TGTGCCAGCAGCCCCGTCCGCCGGGCCTACAATGAGCAGTTCTGC. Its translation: CASSPVRRAYNEQFC.